The 27 T cell receptor beta chains given below trace back to one sample, sequenced in a study of early T cells in non-severe SARS-CoV-2 infection. TCRdb re-called the 5' RACE reads with MiXCR, one entry per CDR3 protein. The repertoire has about 77,000 distinct CDR3 sequences, roughly 16% of them found once; the top ten carry roughly 2.7%. Sequenced sample: whole blood. These receptor sequences come from an adult who was a healthcare worker with PCR-confirmed SARS-CoV-2 infection or an uninfected control (not recorded which).

This clonotype has just a few counts. The gene calls are TRBV27 and TRBJ1-2, with 7 bases fitting TRBD1. V was clipped by 3 bases and J by 3 bases; unmatched bases: 4. Per germline, CDR1 MNHEY and CDR2 SMNVEV (reference sequence). The CDR3 has 14 amino acids. The CDR3 coding sequence is TGTGCCAGCAGTTTCACCGGGACAGACTATGGCTACACCTTC. It translates to CASSFTGTDYGYTF.

This clonotype came up a few times. The chain links TRBV10-3 to TRBJ2-1; the D gene is possibly TRBD1 (6 bases). Trimming took 6 bases from V and 7 from J, leaving 22 bases between them. Germline V gives CDR1 ENHRY, CDR2 SYGVKD. The CDR3 has 16 residues. Here the CDR3 reads CAISFRGLKRGNEQFF. CDR3 coding DNA: TGTGCCATCAGCTTTCGGGGCCTCAAAAGGGGGAATGAGCAGTTCTTC.

This clonotype was detected ten times or more. The J gene is TRBJ2-7, the V gene TRBV6-5; maybe TRBD1 (6 bases). The V end lost 0 bases, the J end lost 0 bases, and 9 bases lay between the germline ends. In germline, CDR1 is MNHEY, CDR2 SVGAGI. The CDR3 has 15 residues. CDR3 amino acids: CASSYSDSDSYEQYF. The CDR3 coding sequence is TGTGCCAGCAGTTACTCGGACAGTGACTCCTACGAGCAGTACTTC.

The CDR3 DNA reads as TGCAGTGGTACCCCGGCGACCTACGAGCAGTACTTC. Encoded protein: CSGTPATYEQYF. The chain uses TRBV20-1 and TRBJ2-7; D ambiguous. This CDR3 is built from 12 residues. Germline V CDR1 and CDR2: DFQATT, SNEGSKA (reference sequence). V lost 7 bases, J lost 2 bases, and 12 bases lay in between.

This clonotype was detected a few times. The chain combines TRBV3-1 with TRBJ2-7; no reliable D call. Trimming left V 0 bases short and J 5 bases short, with 11 bases between. This CDR3 is 14 amino acids long. Germline values: CDR1 LGHDT, CDR2 YNNKEL (reference sequence). This chain's CDR3 is CASSQDVWGNEQYF. The CDR3, as DNA: TGTGCCAGCAGCCAAGATGTGTGGGGAAACGAGCAGTACTTC.

This clonotype has just a few counts. The CDR3 here is CASSDKGRAGGNSPLHF. The CDR3 DNA follows: TGCGCCAGCAGTGATAAGGGGCGGGCAGGCGGAAATTCACCCCTCCACTTT. The chain has TRBV10-2 and TRBJ1-6, with a weak D call TRBD1 (5 bases). V was clipped by 3 bases and J by 7 bases, with 19 bases between them. The CDR3 is 17 residues long. CDR1 WSHSY and CDR2 SAAADI come from the germline V gene.

The rearrangement uses TRBV12-3 or TRBV12-4 and TRBJ1-1; D unclear. This CDR3 is 14 amino acids long. V was cut by 5 bases and J by 2 bases, with 12 bases left in between. This CDR3 is CASSNLGGNTEAFF. CDR3 coding DNA: TGTGCCAGCAGTAATTTAGGCGGTAACACTGAAGCTTTCTTT.

The rearrangement links TRBV4-1 to TRBJ2-3, with D perhaps matching TRBD1 (6 bases). Looked up from germline, CDR1 is MGHRA and CDR2 is YSYEKL. Trimming removed 3 bases at V and 4 bases at J, with 11 bases between. The CDR3 loop spans 14 amino acids. The CDR3 reads CASSHETGSDTQYF. The CDR3 DNA reads as TGCGCCAGCAGCCATGAAACAGGGTCAGATACGCAGTATTTT.

This sequence joins TRBV7-2 and TRBJ1-2; D gene uncertain. Germline lookup yields CDR1 SGHTA and CDR2 FQGNSA. V dropped 5 bases and J dropped 4 bases, with 11 bases sitting between them. The CDR3 runs to 13 residues. CDR3 loop: CASSPDASYGYTF. Written as DNA, the CDR3 is TGTGCCAGCAGCCCCGACGCAAGCTATGGCTACACCTTC.

The chain carries TRBV5-1 and TRBJ1-2; weak D call: TRBD1 (6 bases). Germline V lookup: CDR1 SGHRS, CDR2 YFSETQ. There are 14 residues in the CDR3. Trimming pared 3 bases from V and 4 bases from J, leaving 13 bases between. CDR3 sequence (DNA): TGCGCCAGCAGCTATCTACAGGGCGGCTATGGCTACACCTTC. This encodes CASSYLQGGYGYTF.

This clonotype was seen only a few times. The chain is built from TRBV11-2 and TRBJ1-6; 7 bases align to TRBD1. The V segment lost 5 bases and the J segment 2 bases; nucleotides outside the gene matches: 9. This CDR3 is 17 amino acids long. Germline V gene data show CDR1 as SGHAT and CDR2 as FQNNGV. DNA of the CDR3: TGTGCCAGCAGCCCTTGGACAGGAAATCCCTATAATTCACCCCTCCACTTT. It yields the protein CASSPWTGNPYNSPLHF.

This chain links TRBV13 with TRBJ2-7, with TRBD2 identical over 9 bases. Trimming removed 1 base from V and 3 bases from J; junction bases left unmatched: 4. Per the germline V gene, CDR1 is PRHDT and CDR2 is FYEKMQ (reference sequence). The CDR3 consists of 15 residues. The CDR3 protein is CASSLEGSGGYEQYF. The CDR3 DNA sequence: TGTGCCAGCAGCTTAGAGGGTAGCGGGGGCTACGAGCAGTACTTC. Drawing the rest from reference TRBV13 and TRBJ2-7, the complete variable domain is AAGVIQSPRHLIKEKRETATLKCYPIPRHDTVYWYQQGPGQDPQFLISFYEKMQSDKGSIPDRFSAQQFSDYHSELNMSSLELGDSALYFCASSLEGSGGYEQYFGPGTRLTVT.

V usage is TRBV6-5 and J usage is TRBJ2-2; D is unclear. The germline V gene has CDR1 MNHEY and CDR2 SVGAGI. Trimming shortened V by 3 bases and J by 4 bases, and 12 bases separated the two germline ends. The CDR3 runs to 15 residues. This CDR3 reads CASSYEGDFTGELFF. The CDR3 coding sequence is TGTGCCAGCAGTTATGAAGGCGACTTCACCGGGGAGCTGTTTTTT.

This clonotype was seen only a few times. The chain joins TRBV3-1 to TRBJ2-7, with D possibly TRBD2 on 6 matching bases. V gave up 3 bases and J gave up 4 bases, with 16 bases separating them. Germline loops: CDR1 LGHDT, CDR2 YNNKEL (reference sequence). The CDR3 length is 15 residues. CDR3 sequence (DNA): TGTGCCAGCAGCCATGATTTATCGGGGAGGTACGAGCAGTACTTC. Its translation is CASSHDLSGRYEQYF.

This clonotype was found many times. The rearrangement joins TRBV3-1 to TRBJ2-7, with a possible D match to TRBD1 (5 bases). The V end was cut by 4 bases, the J end by 0 bases, with 16 bases between. CDR3 size: 16 residues. The V gene's germline CDR1 is LGHDT and CDR2 YNNKEL (reference sequence). CDR3 sequence reads: CASSPLRTSSSYEQYF. The CDR3 nucleotides are TGTGCCAGCAGCCCCCTCCGGACATCATCCTCCTACGAGCAGTACTTC.

The chain joins TRBV5-5 to TRBJ2-1; 9 nucleotides line up with TRBD2. Germline V lookup: CDR1 SGHKS, CDR2 YYEKEE (reference sequence). There are 15 residues in the CDR3. V lost 3 bases to trimming and J lost 5 bases; unmatched junction nucleotides: 6. The CDR3 reads CASSSLAGPNNEQFF. The CDR3 DNA reads as TGTGCCAGCAGCTCCCTAGCGGGACCGAACAATGAGCAGTTCTTC.

The chain carries TRBV29-1 and TRBJ2-3; D may be TRBD1 (6 bases). This CDR3 spans 15 amino acids. Germline CDR1 reads SQVTM; CDR2 reads ANQGSEA. V lost 5 bases, J lost 2 bases, and 17 bases lay in between. The CDR3 loop reads CSVPDGRQATDTQYF. CDR3 in DNA: TGCAGCGTTCCTGACGGGCGACAGGCCACAGATACGCAGTATTTT.

A few counts support this clonotype. The V call is TRBV7-9, the J call TRBJ1-6; D possibly corresponds to TRBD1 (5 bases). Trimming removed 7 bases at V and 10 bases at J, with 14 bases between. Germline V gives CDR1 SEHNR, CDR2 FQNEAQ (reference sequence). The CDR3 spans 13 residues. CDR3 in amino acids: CASTLGTGSPLHF. As DNA, the CDR3 is TGTGCCAGCACCTTGGGGACCGGATCACCCCTCCACTTT.

This chain connects TRBV6-5 to TRBJ2-1; D remains unclear. V was pared by 0 bases and J by 12 bases, with 21 bases between. The germline V gene has CDR1 MNHEY and CDR2 SVGAGI. The CDR3 covers 16 residues. The CDR3 nucleotides read TGTGCCAGCAGTTACTCCCAAACGGGCCTCTCTTATAGGCAGTTCTTC. Its protein product is CASSYSQTGLSYRQFF.

This clonotype occurred a few times. The chain combines TRBV20-1 with TRBJ2-7, with TRBD2 matching 8 bases. Germline V lookup: CDR1 DFQATT, CDR2 SNEGSKA (reference sequence). Unmatched junction bases numbered 16, after V lost 5 bases and J lost 7 bases. The CDR3 runs 15 residues. CDR3 bases: TGCAGTGCTCTCAGGCCGGGAGGGGCCGCGGGGGAGCAGTACTTC. It specifies CSALRPGGAAGEQYF.

This clonotype was seen more than once but under ten times. This chain connects TRBV21-1 to TRBJ2-2; the table's D call TRBD2 went unverified against the DNA. TRBV21-1 is labeled a pseudogene. The CDR3 has 15 amino acids. This chain's CDR3 is CASKPGLARNGELFF. The CDR3 DNA follows: TGTGCCAGCAAACCGGGACTAGCGAGGAACGGGGAGCTGTTTTTT.

The chain combines TRBV29-1 with TRBJ1-1; 12 nucleotides agree with TRBD1. V gave up 4 bases and J gave up 5 bases; unmatched junction bases: 11. CDR3 length: 16 amino acids. Germline CDR1 is SQVTM and CDR2 is ANQGSEA. CDR3 amino acids: CSVVRDRGRRGTEAFF. The CDR3 region has the DNA TGCAGCGTTGTAAGGGACAGGGGGCGCAGAGGGACTGAAGCTTTCTTT. Drawing the rest from reference TRBV29-1 and TRBJ1-1, the complete variable domain is SAVISQKPSRDICQRGTSLTIQCQVDSQVTMMFWYRQQPGQSLTLIATANQGSEATYESGFVIDKFPISRPNLTFSTLTVSNMSPEDSSIYLCSVVRDRGRRGTEAFFGQGTRLTVV.

This chain uses TRBV5-1 with TRBJ2-1; TRBD2 matches at 9 bases. This CDR3 contains 15 residues. Losses at the gene ends were 0 bases for V and 5 bases for J; bases not matched to a gene: 3. CDR1 and CDR2 from the germline V gene are SGHRS and YFSETQ. DNA of the CDR3: TGCGCCAGCAGCTTGGTGGGACTAGCCCACAATGAGCAGTTCTTC. It translates to CASSLVGLAHNEQFF.

The rearrangement uses TRBV27 and TRBJ2-7; TRBD2 matches at 7 bases. Germline V gene lookup returns CDR1 MNHEY and CDR2 SMNVEV (reference sequence). The junction had 5 bases not matched to a gene; V was cut back by 1 base and J by 2 bases. This CDR3 is 15 amino acids long. CDR3 sequence: CASSLWGGGAYEQYF. DNA for the CDR3: TGTGCCAGCAGTTTATGGGGCGGGGGAGCCTACGAGCAGTACTTC.

In its sample, this clonotype was seen many times. This chain joins TRBV9 and TRBJ1-3; D remains unclear. CDR1 and CDR2 (germline): SGDLS, YYNGEE. The CDR3 spans 14 residues. The ends were cut back, 2 bases at V and 4 bases at J, with 10 bases in the middle. The CDR3 DNA follows: TGTGCCAGCAGCGTGGCGGCGCAGGGAAACACCATATATTTT. Amino acid sequence: CASSVAAQGNTIYF.

V gene TRBV12-3 or TRBV12-4 combines with J gene TRBJ2-2; D possibly corresponds to TRBD2 (5 bases). Trimming shortened V by 6 bases and J by 4 bases, and 18 bases separated the two germline ends. This CDR3 is 16 amino acids long. CDR3 DNA sequence: TGTGCCAGCAGCTTAAGAGGGTTTAAGGGCACCGGGGAGCTGTTTTTT. It translates to CASSLRGFKGTGELFF.

This clonotype turned up a few times. J is TRBJ1-5 and V is TRBV6-6; weak D call: TRBD1 (6 bases). Germline CDR1 is MNHNY and CDR2 is SVGAGI (reference sequence). The V end lost 6 bases, the J end lost 12 bases, and 12 bases lay between the germline ends. The CDR3 has 11 residues. The CDR3 loop reads CASRNGQIQHF. For the CDR3, the DNA is TGTGCCAGCAGAAACGGACAGATCCAGCATTTT.